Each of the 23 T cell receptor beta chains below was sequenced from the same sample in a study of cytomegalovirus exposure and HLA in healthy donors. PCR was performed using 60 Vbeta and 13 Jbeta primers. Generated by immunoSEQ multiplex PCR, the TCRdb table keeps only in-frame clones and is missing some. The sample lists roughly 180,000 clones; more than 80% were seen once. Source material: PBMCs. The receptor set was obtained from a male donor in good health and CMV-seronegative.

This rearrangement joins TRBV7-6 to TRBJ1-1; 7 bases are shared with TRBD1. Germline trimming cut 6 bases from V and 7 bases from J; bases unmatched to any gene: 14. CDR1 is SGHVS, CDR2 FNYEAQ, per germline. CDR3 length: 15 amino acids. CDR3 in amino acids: CASSFTGDPSNEAFF. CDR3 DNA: TGTGCCAGCAGTTTTACAGGGGACCCGTCGAATGAAGCTTTCTTT.

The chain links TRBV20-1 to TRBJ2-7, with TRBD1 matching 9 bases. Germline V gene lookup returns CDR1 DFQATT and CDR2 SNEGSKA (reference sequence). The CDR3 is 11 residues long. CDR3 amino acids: CRGQGPSEQYF. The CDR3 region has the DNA TGCAGGGGACAGGGTCCAAGCGAGCAGTACTTC.

The CDR3 loop is CASSFAPKGGALNTEAFF. The CDR3 DNA is TGTGCCAGCAGCTTCGCCCCAAAGGGTGGGGCCCTGAACACTGAAGCTTTCTTT. The chain links TRBV7-9 to TRBJ1-1; tentatively, D is TRBD1 (5 bases). V shed 3 bases and J shed 0 bases, with 20 bases lying between them. There are 18 residues in the CDR3. Germline-derived CDR1 and CDR2 are SEHNR and FQNEAQ (reference sequence).

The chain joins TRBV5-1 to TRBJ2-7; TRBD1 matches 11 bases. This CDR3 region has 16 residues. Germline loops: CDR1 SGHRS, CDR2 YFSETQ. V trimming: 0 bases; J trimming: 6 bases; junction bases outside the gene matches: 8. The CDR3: CASSLASGQGAGEQYF. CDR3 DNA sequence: TGCGCCAGCAGCTTGGCCTCAGGACAGGGGGCAGGCGAGCAGTACTTC.

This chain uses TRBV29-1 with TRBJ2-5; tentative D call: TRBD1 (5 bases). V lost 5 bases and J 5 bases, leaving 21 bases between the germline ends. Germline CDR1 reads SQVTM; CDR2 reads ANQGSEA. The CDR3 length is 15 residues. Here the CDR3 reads CSVRMGPGGVETQYF. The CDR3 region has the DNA TGCAGCGTTAGGATGGGGCCAGGCGGCGTGGAGACCCAGTACTTC.

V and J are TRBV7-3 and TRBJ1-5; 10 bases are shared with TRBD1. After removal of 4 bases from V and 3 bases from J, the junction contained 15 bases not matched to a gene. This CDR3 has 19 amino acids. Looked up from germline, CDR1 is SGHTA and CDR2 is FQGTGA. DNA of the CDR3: TGTGCCAGCAGCTCCCTCCCGGGACAGGGGATAGGGCTCAATCAGCCCCAGCATTTT. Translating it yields CASSSLPGQGIGLNQPQHF.

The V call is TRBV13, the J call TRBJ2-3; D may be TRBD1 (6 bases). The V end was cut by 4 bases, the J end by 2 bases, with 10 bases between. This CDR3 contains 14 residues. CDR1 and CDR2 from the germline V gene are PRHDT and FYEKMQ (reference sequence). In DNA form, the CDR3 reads TGTGCCAGCAGCTACGGACAGCTCACAGATACGCAGTATTTT. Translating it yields CASSYGQLTDTQYF.

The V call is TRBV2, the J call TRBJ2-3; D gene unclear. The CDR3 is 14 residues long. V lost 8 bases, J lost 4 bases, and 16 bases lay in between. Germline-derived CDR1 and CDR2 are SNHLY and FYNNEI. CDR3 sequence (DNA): TGTGCCAGCGATCCCCTTTCCAGTTCAGATACGCAGTATTTT. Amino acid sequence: CASDPLSSSDTQYF.

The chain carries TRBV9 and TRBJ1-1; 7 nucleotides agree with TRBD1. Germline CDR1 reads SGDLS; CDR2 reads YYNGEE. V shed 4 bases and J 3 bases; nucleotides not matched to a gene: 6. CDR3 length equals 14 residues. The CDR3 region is CASSTTGAYTEAFF. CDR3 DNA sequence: TGTGCCAGCAGCACAACAGGGGCCTACACTGAAGCTTTCTTT.

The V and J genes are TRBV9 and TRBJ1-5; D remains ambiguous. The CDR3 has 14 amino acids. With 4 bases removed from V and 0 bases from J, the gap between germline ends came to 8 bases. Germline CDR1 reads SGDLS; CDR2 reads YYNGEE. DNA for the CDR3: TGTGCCAGCAGCCGAGGGAATAGCAATCAGCCCCAGCATTTT. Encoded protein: CASSRGNSNQPQHF. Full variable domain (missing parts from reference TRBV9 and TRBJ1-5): DSGVTQTPKHLITATGQRVTLRCSPRSGDLSVYWYQQSLDQGLQFLIQYYNGEERAKGNILERFSAQQFPDLHSELNLSSLELGDSALYFCASSRGNSNQPQHFGDGTRLSIL.

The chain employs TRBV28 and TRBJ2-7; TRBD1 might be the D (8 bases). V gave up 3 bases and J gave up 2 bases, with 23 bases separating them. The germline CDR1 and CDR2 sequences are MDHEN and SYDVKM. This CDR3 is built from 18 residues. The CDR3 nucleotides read TGTGCCAGCAGTTTTAGAGGACAGGGAGGGAGGATTGCCTACGAGCAGTACTTC. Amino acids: CASSFRGQGGRIAYEQYF. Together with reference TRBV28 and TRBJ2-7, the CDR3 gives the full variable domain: DVKVTQSSRYLVKRTGEKVFLECVQDMDHENMFWYRQDPGLGLRLIYFSYDVKMKEKGDIPEGYSVSREKKERFSLILESASTNQTSMYLCASSFRGQGGRIAYEQYFGPGTRLTVT.

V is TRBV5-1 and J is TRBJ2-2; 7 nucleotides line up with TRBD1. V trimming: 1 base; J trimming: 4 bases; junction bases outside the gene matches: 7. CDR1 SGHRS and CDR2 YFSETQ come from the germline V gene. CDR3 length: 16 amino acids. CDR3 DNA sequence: TGCGCCAGCAGCTTGCTCGAGGGGGCGACCACCGGGGAGCTGTTTTTT. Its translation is CASSLLEGATTGELFF.

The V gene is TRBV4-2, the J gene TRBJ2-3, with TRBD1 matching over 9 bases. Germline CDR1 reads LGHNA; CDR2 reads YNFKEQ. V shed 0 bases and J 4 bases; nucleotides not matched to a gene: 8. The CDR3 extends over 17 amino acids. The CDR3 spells CASSQEGTGFIADTQYF. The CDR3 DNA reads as TGTGCCAGCAGCCAAGAAGGGACAGGGTTTATTGCAGATACGCAGTATTTT.

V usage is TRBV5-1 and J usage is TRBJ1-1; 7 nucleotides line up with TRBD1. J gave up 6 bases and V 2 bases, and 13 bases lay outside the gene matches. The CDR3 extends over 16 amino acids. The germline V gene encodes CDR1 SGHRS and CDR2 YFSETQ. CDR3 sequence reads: CASSLRPGQTAAEAFF. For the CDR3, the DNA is TGCGCCAGCAGCTTACGACCGGGACAGACAGCGGCTGAAGCTTTCTTT. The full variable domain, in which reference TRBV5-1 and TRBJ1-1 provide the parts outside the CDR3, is KAGVTQTPRYLIKTRGQQVTLSCSPISGHRSVSWYQQTPGQGLQFLFEYFSETQRNKGNFPGRFSGRQFSNSRSEMNVSTLELGDSALYLCASSLRPGQTAAEAFFGQGTRLTVV.

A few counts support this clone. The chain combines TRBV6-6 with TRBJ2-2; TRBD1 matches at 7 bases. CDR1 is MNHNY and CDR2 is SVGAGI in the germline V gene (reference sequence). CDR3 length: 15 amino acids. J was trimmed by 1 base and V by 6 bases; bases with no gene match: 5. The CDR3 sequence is CASRQGRGNTGELFF. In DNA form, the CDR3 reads TGTGCCAGCAGACAGGGGCGTGGGAACACCGGGGAGCTGTTTTTT.

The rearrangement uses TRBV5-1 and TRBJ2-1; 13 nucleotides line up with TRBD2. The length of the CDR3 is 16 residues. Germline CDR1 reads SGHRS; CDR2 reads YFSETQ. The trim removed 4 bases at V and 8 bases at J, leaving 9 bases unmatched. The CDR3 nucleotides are TGCGCCAGCAGCCAGAAACTAGCGGGAGGGGACTATGAGCAGTTCTTC. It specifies CASSQKLAGGDYEQFF. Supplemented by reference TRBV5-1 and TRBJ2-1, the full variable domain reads KAGVTQTPRYLIKTRGQQVTLSCSPISGHRSVSWYQQTPGQGLQFLFEYFSETQRNKGNFPGRFSGRQFSNSRSEMNVSTLELGDSALYLCASSQKLAGGDYEQFFGPGTRLTVL.

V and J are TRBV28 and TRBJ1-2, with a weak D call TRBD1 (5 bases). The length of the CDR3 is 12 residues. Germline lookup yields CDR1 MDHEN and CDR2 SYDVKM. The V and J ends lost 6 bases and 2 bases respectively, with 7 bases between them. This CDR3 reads CASRQANYGYTF. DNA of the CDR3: TGTGCCAGCAGACAGGCCAACTATGGCTACACCTTC.

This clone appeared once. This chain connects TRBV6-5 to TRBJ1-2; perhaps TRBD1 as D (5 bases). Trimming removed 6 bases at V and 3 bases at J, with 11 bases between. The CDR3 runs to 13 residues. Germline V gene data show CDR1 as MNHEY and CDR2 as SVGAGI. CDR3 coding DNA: TGTGCCAGCAGAAACGCGGGGGACTATGGCTACACCTTC. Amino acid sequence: CASRNAGDYGYTF.

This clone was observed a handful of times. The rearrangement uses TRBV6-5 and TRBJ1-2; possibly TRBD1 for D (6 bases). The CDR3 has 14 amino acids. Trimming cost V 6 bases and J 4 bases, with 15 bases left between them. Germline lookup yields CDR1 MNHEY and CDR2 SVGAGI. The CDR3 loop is CASRPHRDRYGYTF. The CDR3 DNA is TGTGCCAGCAGGCCCCACAGGGACCGCTATGGCTACACCTTC.

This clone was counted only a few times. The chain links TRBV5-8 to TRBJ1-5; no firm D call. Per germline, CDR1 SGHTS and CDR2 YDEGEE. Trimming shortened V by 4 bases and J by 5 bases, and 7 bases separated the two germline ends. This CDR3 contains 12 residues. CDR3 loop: CASSPVYQPQHF. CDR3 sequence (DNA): TGTGCCAGCAGCCCCGTTTATCAGCCCCAGCATTTT.

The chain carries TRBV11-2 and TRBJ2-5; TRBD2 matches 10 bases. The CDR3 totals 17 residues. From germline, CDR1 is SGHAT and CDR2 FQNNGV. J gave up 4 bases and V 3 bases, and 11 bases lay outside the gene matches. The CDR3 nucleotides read TGTGCCAGCAGCTTTCGACCGGGACTAGCGTTCGGAGAGACCCAGTACTTC. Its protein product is CASSFRPGLAFGETQYF.

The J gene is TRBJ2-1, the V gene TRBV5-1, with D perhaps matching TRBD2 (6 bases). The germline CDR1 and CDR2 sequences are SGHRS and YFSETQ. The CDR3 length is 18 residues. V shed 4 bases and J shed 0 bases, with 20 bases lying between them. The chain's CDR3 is CASSGGLIAVSSYNEQFF. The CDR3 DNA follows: TGCGCCAGCAGCGGGGGACTGATAGCGGTAAGCTCCTACAATGAGCAGTTCTTC.

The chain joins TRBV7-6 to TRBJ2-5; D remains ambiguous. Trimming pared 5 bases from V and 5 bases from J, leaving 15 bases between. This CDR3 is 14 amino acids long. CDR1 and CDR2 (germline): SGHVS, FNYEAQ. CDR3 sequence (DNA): TGTGCCAGCAGCAAGACACACGGCTGGGAGACCCAGTACTTC. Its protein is CASSKTHGWETQYF.